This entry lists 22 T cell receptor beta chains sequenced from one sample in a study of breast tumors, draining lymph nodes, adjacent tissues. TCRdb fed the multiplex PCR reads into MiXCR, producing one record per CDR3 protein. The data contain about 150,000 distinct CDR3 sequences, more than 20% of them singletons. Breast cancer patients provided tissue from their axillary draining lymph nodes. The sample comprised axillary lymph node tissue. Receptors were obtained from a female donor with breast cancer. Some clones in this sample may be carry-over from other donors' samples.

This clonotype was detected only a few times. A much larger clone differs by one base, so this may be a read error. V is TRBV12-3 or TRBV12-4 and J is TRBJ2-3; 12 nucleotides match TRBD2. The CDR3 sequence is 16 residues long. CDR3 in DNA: TGTGCCAGCAGTAGACTAGCGGGAGTAAGCACAGATGCGCAGTATTTT. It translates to CASSRLAGVSTDAQYF.

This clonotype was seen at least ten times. The CDR3 sequence is CASSSGLVTGELFF. CDR3 nucleotides: TGCGCCAGCAGTAGCGGGCTAGTCACCGGGGAGCTGTTTTTT. The chain uses TRBV10-1 and TRBJ2-2, with a weak D call TRBD2 (6 bases). Germline CDR1 and CDR2: WNHNN and SYGVQD (reference sequence). Between the trimmed V and J ends, which lost 5 bases and 4 bases, there was a span of 11 bases. The CDR3 contains 14 residues.

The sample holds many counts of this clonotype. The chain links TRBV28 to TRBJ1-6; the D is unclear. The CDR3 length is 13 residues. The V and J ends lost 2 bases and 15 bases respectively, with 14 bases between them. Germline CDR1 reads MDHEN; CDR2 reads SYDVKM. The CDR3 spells CASSLTANVLLHF. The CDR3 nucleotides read TGTGCCAGCAGTTTAACGGCCAACGTTCTCCTCCACTTT. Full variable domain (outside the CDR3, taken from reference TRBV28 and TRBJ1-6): DVKVTQSSRYLVKRTGEKVFLECVQDMDHENMFWYRQDPGLGLRLIYFSYDVKMKEKGDIPEGYSVSREKKERFSLILESASTNQTSMYLCASSLTANVLLHFGNGTRLTVT.

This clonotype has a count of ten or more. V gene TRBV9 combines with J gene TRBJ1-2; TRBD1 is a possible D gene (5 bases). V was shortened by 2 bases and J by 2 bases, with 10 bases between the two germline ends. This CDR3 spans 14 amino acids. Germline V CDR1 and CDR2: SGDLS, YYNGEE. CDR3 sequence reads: CASSVGGGNYGYTF. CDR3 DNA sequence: TGTGCCAGCAGCGTGGGGGGGGGGAACTATGGCTACACCTTC.

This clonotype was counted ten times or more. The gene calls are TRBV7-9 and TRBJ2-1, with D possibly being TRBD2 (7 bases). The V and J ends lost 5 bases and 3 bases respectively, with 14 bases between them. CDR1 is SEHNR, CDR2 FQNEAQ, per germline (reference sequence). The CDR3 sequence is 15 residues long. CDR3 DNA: TGTGCCAGCAGCGTAGGGGGGGACAACTACAATGAGCAGTTCTTC. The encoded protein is CASSVGGDNYNEQFF.

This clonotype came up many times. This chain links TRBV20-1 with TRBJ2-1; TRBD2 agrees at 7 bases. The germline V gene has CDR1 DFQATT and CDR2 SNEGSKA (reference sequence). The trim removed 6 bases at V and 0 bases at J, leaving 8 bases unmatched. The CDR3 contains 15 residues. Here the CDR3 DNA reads TGCAGTGCAGTGGCCCTAGCGGTCTCCTACAATGAGCAGTTCTTC. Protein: CSAVALAVSYNEQFF.

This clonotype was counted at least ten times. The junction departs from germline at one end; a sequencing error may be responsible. The CDR3 region is CASSGTSGAAQYF. CDR3 DNA sequence: TGTGCTAGCAGCGGGACTAGCGGCGCGGCCCAGTACTTC. This chain joins TRBV7-7 and TRBJ2-5, with 11 bases aligning to TRBD2. This CDR3 contains 13 residues. Germline V gene data show CDR1 as SSHAT and CDR2 as FNYEAQ (reference sequence).

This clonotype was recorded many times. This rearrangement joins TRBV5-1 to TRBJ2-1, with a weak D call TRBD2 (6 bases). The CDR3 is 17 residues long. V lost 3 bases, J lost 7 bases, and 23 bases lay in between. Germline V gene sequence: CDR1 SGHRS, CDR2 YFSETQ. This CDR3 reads CASSSGHAGRVGNEQFF. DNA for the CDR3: TGCGCCAGCAGCTCGGGGCACGCGGGAAGGGTAGGGAATGAGCAGTTCTTC. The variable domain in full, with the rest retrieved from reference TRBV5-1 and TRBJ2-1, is KAGVTQTPRYLIKTRGQQVTLSCSPISGHRSVSWYQQTPGQGLQFLFEYFSETQRNKGNFPGRFSGRQFSNSRSEMNVSTLELGDSALYLCASSSGHAGRVGNEQFFGPGTRLTVL.

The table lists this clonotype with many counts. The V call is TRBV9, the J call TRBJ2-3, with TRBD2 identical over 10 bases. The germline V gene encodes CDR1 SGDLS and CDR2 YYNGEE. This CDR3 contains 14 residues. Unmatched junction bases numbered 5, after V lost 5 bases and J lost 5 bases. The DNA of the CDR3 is TGTGCCAGCAGACAGAGCGGGAGGGGAGATACGCAGTATTTT. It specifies CASRQSGRGDTQYF.

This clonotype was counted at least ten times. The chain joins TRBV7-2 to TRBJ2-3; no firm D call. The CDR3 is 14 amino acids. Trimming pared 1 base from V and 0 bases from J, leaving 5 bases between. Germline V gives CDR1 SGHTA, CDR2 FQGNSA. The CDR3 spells CASSLGLSTDTQYF. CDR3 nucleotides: TGTGCCAGCAGCTTAGGGCTCAGCACAGATACGCAGTATTTT.

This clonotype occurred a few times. For the CDR3, the DNA is TGTGCCAGCAGGGGCGGGGACGGACGCACAGATACGCAGTATTTT. Translation: CASRGGDGRTDTQYF. The gene calls are TRBV6-1 and TRBJ2-3; TRBD2 is a possible D gene (6 bases). Germline V gene sequence: CDR1 MNHNS, CDR2 SASEGT. V lost 6 bases, J lost 1 base, and 14 bases lay in between. CDR3 length: 15 amino acids.

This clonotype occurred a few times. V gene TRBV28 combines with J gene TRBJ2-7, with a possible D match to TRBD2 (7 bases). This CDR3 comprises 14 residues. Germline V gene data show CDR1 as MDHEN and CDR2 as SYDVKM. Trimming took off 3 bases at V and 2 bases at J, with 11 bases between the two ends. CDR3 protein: CASSFGGGAYEQYF. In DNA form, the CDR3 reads TGTGCCAGCAGTTTTGGGGGGGGCGCCTACGAGCAGTACTTC.

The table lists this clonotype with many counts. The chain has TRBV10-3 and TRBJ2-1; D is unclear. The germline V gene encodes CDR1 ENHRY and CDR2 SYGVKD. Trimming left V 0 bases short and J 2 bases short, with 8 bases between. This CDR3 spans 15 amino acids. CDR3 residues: CAISESVGPYNEQFF. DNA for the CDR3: TGTGCCATCAGTGAGTCTGTAGGGCCCTACAATGAGCAGTTCTTC.

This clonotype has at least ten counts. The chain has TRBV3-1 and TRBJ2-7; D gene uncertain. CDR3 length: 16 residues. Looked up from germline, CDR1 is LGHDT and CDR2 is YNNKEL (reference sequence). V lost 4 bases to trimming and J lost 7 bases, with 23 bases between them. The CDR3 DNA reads TGTGCCAGCAGCCCCCTGCTTACACCGGACCCTTGGGAGCAGTACTTC. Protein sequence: CASSPLLTPDPWEQYF.

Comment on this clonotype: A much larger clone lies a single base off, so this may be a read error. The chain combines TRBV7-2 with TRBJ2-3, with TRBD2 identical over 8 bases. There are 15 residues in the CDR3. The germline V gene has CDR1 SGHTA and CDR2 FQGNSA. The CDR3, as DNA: TGTGCCGGCAGCTTCGTAGCGGGACGCACAGATACGCAGTATTTT. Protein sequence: CAGSFVAGRTDTQYF.

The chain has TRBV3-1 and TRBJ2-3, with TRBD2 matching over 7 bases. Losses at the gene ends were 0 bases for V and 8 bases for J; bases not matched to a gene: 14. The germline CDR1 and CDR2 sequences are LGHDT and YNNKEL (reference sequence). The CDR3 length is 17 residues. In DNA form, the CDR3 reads TGTGCCAGCAGCCAAGATCTTGGCGGGAGAATGAGGGGTACGCAGTATTTT. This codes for CASSQDLGGRMRGTQYF.

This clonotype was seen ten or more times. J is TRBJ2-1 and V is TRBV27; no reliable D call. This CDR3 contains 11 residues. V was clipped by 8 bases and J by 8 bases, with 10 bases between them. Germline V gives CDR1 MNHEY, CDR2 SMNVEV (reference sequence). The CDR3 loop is CASWRGDEQFF. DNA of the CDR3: TGTGCCAGCTGGCGAGGAGATGAGCAGTTCTTC.

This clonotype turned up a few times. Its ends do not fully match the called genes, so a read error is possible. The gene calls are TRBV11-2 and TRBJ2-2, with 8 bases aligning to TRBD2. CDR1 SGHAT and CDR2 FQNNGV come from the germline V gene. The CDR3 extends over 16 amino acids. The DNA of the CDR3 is TGTGCCAGCAGCTTAGTGGCCCCCGGGGGGGGCGGGGAGCTGGTTTTT. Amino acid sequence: CASSLVAPGGGGELVF. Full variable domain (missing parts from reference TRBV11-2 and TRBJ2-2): EAGVAQSPRYKIIEKRQSVAFWCNPISGHATLYWYQQILGQGPKLLIQFQNNGVVDDSQLPKDRFSAERLKGVDSTLKIQPAKLEDSAVYLCASSLVAPGGGGELVFGEGSRLTVL.

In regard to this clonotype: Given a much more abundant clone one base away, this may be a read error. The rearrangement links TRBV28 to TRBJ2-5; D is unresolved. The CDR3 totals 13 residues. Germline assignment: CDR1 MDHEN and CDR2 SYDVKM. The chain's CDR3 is CACSSPLQETQYF. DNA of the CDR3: TGTGCCTGCAGTTCCCCTCTCCAAGAGACCCAGTACTTC.

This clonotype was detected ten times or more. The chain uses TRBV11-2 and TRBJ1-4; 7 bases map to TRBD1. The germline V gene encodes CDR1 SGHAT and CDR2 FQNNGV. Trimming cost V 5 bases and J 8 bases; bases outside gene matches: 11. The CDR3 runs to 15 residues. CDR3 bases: TGTGCCAGCAGCCCCTTGAAGGGGGCGCAGGAAAAACTGTTTTTT. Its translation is CASSPLKGAQEKLFF.

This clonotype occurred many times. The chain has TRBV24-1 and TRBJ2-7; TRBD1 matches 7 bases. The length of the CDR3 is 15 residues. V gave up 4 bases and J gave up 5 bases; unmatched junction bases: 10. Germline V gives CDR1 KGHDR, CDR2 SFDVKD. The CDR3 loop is CATSDLDWQGDEQYF. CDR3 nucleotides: TGTGCCACCAGTGACCTAGACTGGCAGGGGGACGAGCAGTACTTC.

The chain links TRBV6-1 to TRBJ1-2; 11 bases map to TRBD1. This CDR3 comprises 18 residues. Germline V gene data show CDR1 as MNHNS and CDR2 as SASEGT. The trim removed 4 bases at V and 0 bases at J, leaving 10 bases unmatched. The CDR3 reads CASSVPGTGGLANYGYTF. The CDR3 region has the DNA TGTGCCAGCAGTGTCCCCGGGACAGGGGGATTAGCTAACTATGGCTACACCTTC.